A selection of T cell receptor beta chains follows, all from one sample in a study of metastatic and nonmetastatic thyroid tumors. TCRdb re-called the PCR reads with MiXCR. The table includes about 21,000 clones, around 28% detected once. Sample: blood. The source is a female donor with papillary thyroid cancer or a benign thyroid nodule (not recorded which). Some clones in this sample may be carry-over from other donors' samples. The CDR3 runs from the conserved cysteine through the conserved F or W. Where a row states a size, it is once, few, many or the class of an expanded clone; other rows omit it.

V | size | CDR3
TRBV7-3 | - | CASSLYSDSYEQDF
TRBV7-2 | - | CASSLSSGVGYEQYF
TRBV4-3 | many | CASSPYMVYRTEAFF
TRBV20-1 | medium-sized | CSASRRTDTQYF
TRBV4-2 | - | CASSLGGLAGVFVSDTQYF
TRBV6-1 | few | CASSERGDSTGYTF
TRBV7-9 | many | CASSVTGGGYTF
TRBV27 | many | CASSLYGPNRYYNSPLHF
TRBV10-3 | many | CALRDPDSYEQYF
TRBV7-2 | medium-sized | CASSRGLNRGGELFF
TRBV5-1 | once | CASSLGGASGQETQYF
TRBV7-9 | many | CASSLTQGPNEKLFF
TRBV6-1 | many | CASSENRNTIYF
TRBV28 | many | CASSPPLSGNTIYF
TRBV5-1 | - | CASSAPGPDSQYF
TRBV20-1 | few | CSAREREYEQYF
TRBV7-2 | many | CASSPGGRSTGELFF
TRBV12-3/TRBV12-4 | medium-sized | CASSLGGRGNTIYF
TRBV12-3/TRBV12-4 | few | CASGSGGTGELLF